The T cell receptor beta chain under discussion was sequenced for a study of cytomegalovirus exposure and HLA in healthy donors. As regards this clone: Its antigen is not known.

Trimming cost V 3 bases and J 7 bases; bases outside gene matches: 9. Germline V gives CDR1 SGHRS, CDR2 YFSETQ. The CDR3 extends over 16 amino acids. The PCR ran on 60 Vbeta and 13 Jbeta primers. The assay was immunoSEQ multiplex PCR, and TCRdb's table has in-frame clones only and misses some. The sample carries more than 110,000 clones, roughly 75% recorded once. Study-level points and caveats: Reportedly, cytomegalovirus status was diagnosed with high sensitivity and specificity. Sequencing artifact likely explains a cluster of highly shared sequence variants. One variant, a missense change in DCLRE1C, was linked in a later analysis to TCR beta V- and J-gene trimming. Earlier results showed most TCR beta V segments being productive about 90% or about 30% of the time.

The sequence came from a man aged 25-45 years in good health and CMV-seronegative. Sequences were obtained from PBMCs. The V gene is TRBV5-1, the J gene TRBJ2-2; TRBD1 aligns across 10 bases. CDR3 DNA: TGCGCCAGCAGCTCCGGGACAGGGGTCTCAGGCGGGGAGCTGTTTTTT. Translated, it gives CASSSGTGVSGGELFF.